Each of the 29 T cell receptor beta chains below was sequenced from the same sample in a study of Ad26.COV2.S vaccination and SARS-CoV-2 variants. Treatment given: about 20 received Ad26.COV2.S at low or high dose, single or two shots; 5 received placebo; per-sample allocation not given. On day 63 after the first injection, vaccine and placebo recipients gave samples. Sequencing used immunoSEQ multiplex PCR; TCRdb keeps in-frame clones, though not all of them. Of some 520,000 clones detected, around 90% appear once; the ten largest clones hold roughly 13%. The sequences come from peripheral blood, collected in a trial of Ad26.COV2.S vaccine versus placebo. These TCRs come from a person aged 18-60 years who received the Ad26.COV2.S COVID-19 vaccine or a placebo.

V usage is TRBV5-5 and J usage is TRBJ1-5; unclear D gene. Germline V CDR1 and CDR2: SGHKS, YYEKEE (reference sequence). The CDR3 has 15 residues. The ends were cut back, 2 bases at V and 0 bases at J, with 9 bases in the middle. The CDR3 reads CASSLLVNSNQPQHF. The DNA for the CDR3 is TGTGCCAGCAGCTTACTCGTCAATAGCAATCAGCCCCAGCATTTT.

The chain has TRBV9 and TRBJ2-1, with 9 bases that match TRBD2. The CDR3 is made up of 16 amino acids. Trimming removed 0 bases from V and 9 bases from J; junction bases left unmatched: 10. Per the germline V gene, CDR1 is SGDLS and CDR2 is YYNGEE. The CDR3 is CASSVGGRGGPSEQFF. CDR3 DNA: TGTGCCAGCAGCGTAGGGGGGCGGGGGGGCCCTAGTGAGCAGTTCTTC.

The chain couples TRBV5-4 to TRBJ1-4, with D unresolved. The CDR3 length is 13 residues. Germline CDR1 is SGHNT and CDR2 is YYREEE (reference sequence). Trimming took 5 bases from V and 1 from J, leaving 6 bases between them. CDR3 amino acids: CASSVGTNEKLFF. The CDR3 nucleotides are TGTGCCAGCAGTGTGGGAACTAATGAAAAACTGTTTTTT. The whole variable domain, remainder taken from reference TRBV5-4 and TRBJ1-4, is ETGVTQSPTHLIKTRGQQVTLRCSSQSGHNTVSWYQQALGQGPQFIFQYYREEENGRGNFPPRFSGLQFPNYSSELNVNALELDDSALYLCASSVGTNEKLFFGSGTQLSVL.

In this sample, this clone turned up a few times. The J gene is TRBJ2-7, the V gene TRBV28, with 9 bases identical to TRBD1. The CDR3 consists of 17 residues. V gave up 4 bases and J gave up 1 base; unmatched junction bases: 11. Looked up from germline, CDR1 is MDHEN and CDR2 is SYDVKM. The CDR3 protein is CASSSKDRGIWSYEQYF. The CDR3 nucleotides are TGTGCCAGCAGTTCAAAAGACAGGGGGATCTGGTCCTACGAGCAGTACTTC.

The genes are TRBV27 and TRBJ2-7; 8 bases map to TRBD1. The CDR3 has 15 amino acids. With V trimmed by 5 bases and J by 9 bases, 15 bases remained unmatched. Looked up from germline, CDR1 is MNHEY and CDR2 is SMNVEV (reference sequence). The CDR3 DNA reads as TGTGCCAGCAGTAAAAGGTCCGGACAGGGTTTTGGGCAGTACTTC. It is translated as CASSKRSGQGFGQYF.

This chain connects TRBV30 to TRBJ1-2; a weak D match, TRBD1 (5 bases). The V end was cut by 3 bases, the J end by 2 bases, with 7 bases between. The CDR3 runs to 12 residues. CDR1 is GTSNPN and CDR2 is SVGIG in the germline V gene (reference sequence). CDR3 sequence: CAWSRDNYGYTF. The CDR3 nucleotides read TGTGCCTGGAGCAGGGACAACTATGGCTACACCTTC.

The chain is built from TRBV19 and TRBJ2-7; TRBD1 matches at 8 bases. From germline, CDR1 is LNHDA and CDR2 SQIVND (reference sequence). V lost 5 bases to trimming and J lost 0 bases; unmatched junction nucleotides: 6. The length of the CDR3 is 15 residues. The CDR3 is CASSPGQGSSYEQYF. The CDR3 coding sequence is TGTGCCAGTAGTCCTGGACAGGGAAGCTCCTACGAGCAGTACTTC.

The rearrangement joins TRBV12-3 or TRBV12-4 to TRBJ2-5; 8 positions match TRBD2. This CDR3 comprises 13 residues. Germline trimming cut 9 bases from V and 5 bases from J; bases unmatched to any gene: 8. In nucleotides, the CDR3 is TGTGCCAGTCGTAGACTAGCGCGCGAGACCCAGTACTTC. Translation: CASRRLARETQYF.

This chain links TRBV5-1 with TRBJ2-1, with D tentatively TRBD2 (6 bases). This CDR3 has 13 residues. Trimming pared 4 bases from V and 3 bases from J, leaving 8 bases between. Germline assignment: CDR1 SGHRS and CDR2 YFSETQ. Here the CDR3 DNA reads TGCGCCAGCAGCCCCGGGGGCTACAATGAGCAGTTCTTC. The encoded protein is CASSPGGYNEQFF.

V gene TRBV12-5 combines with J gene TRBJ2-3; the D gene is possibly TRBD1 (5 bases). Trimming cost V 6 bases and J 0 bases, with 7 bases left between them. Germline values: CDR1 LGHNT, CDR2 FRNRAP. CDR3 size: 13 residues. As DNA, the CDR3 is TGTGCTAGTGGGACAGCTAGCACAGATACGCAGTATTTT. Protein: CASGTASTDTQYF.

This sequence joins TRBV18 and TRBJ2-2; possibly TRBD1 or TRBD2 for D (5 bases each). V gave up 2 bases and J gave up 5 bases, with 12 bases separating them. This CDR3 spans 15 amino acids. CDR1 is KGHSH, CDR2 LQKENI, per germline. This CDR3 reads CASSPSDGATGELFF. As DNA, the CDR3 is TGTGCCAGCTCACCATCCGACGGGGCTACCGGGGAGCTGTTTTTT.

V is TRBV11-1 and J is TRBJ2-7; 7 nucleotides line up with TRBD2. Unmatched junction bases numbered 6, after V lost 1 base and J lost 3 bases. The germline gives CDR1 SGHAT, CDR2 FQDESV (reference sequence). The CDR3 extends over 15 amino acids. The CDR3 nucleotides are TGTGCCAGCAGCTTAGGAGGACTAGGAGGCTACGAGCAGTACTTC. As protein: CASSLGGLGGYEQYF.

V and J are TRBV6-6 and TRBJ1-1; possibly TRBD1 for D (6 bases). CDR1 and CDR2 from the germline V gene are MNHNY and SVGAGI (reference sequence). The CDR3 is 16 amino acids. With 0 bases removed from V and 8 bases from J, the gap between germline ends came to 19 bases. The DNA for the CDR3 is TGTGCCAGCAGTTACTCGGCCAGGGGATGGGACTTGGAAGCTTTCTTT. It translates to CASSYSARGWDLEAFF.

The chain recombines TRBV4-3 with TRBJ2-2; no definite D call. Looked up from germline, CDR1 is LGHNA and CDR2 is YSLEER. The V end was cut by 4 bases, the J end by 3 bases, with 15 bases between. The CDR3 runs 16 residues. The CDR3 DNA is TGCGCCAGCAGCCCCTCCCCTATTACTGACACCGGGGAGCTGTTTTTT. It encodes CASSPSPITDTGELFF.

The chain is built from TRBV7-8 and TRBJ1-1; 7 bases match TRBD1. The CDR3 spans 14 residues. J gave up 8 bases and V 5 bases, and 11 bases lay outside the gene matches. Per germline, CDR1 SGHVS and CDR2 FQNEAQ. Written as DNA, the CDR3 is TGTGCCAGCAGCACCGACAGGGTGGCTGGGGAAGCTTTCTTT. Its protein product is CASSTDRVAGEAFF.

The rearrangement uses TRBV30 and TRBJ2-1, with a weak D call TRBD2 (5 bases). CDR3 size: 13 residues. V gave up 4 bases and J gave up 4 bases, with 11 bases separating them. Per germline, CDR1 GTSNPN and CDR2 SVGIG (reference sequence). The CDR3 sequence is CAWTQSGYNEQFF. Written as DNA, the CDR3 is TGTGCCTGGACTCAAAGCGGATACAATGAGCAGTTCTTC.

About this clone itself: Other DNA sequences in this sample translate to the same CDR3. This chain joins TRBV28 and TRBJ2-2; D ambiguous. CDR3 length: 12 amino acids. Trimming removed 2 bases from V and 5 bases from J, with 3 bases in between. Germline V gene data show CDR1 as MDHEN and CDR2 as SYDVKM. This chain's CDR3 is CASSLGTGELFF. DNA for the CDR3: TGTGCCAGCAGTTTAGGGACCGGGGAGCTGTTTTTT.

The chain carries TRBV7-9 and TRBJ1-1; D unclear. The ends were cut back, 7 bases at V and 11 bases at J, with 14 bases in the middle. The germline V gene encodes CDR1 SEHNR and CDR2 FQNEAQ (reference sequence). The CDR3 is made up of 11 amino acids. The DNA for the CDR3 is TGTGCCAGCAACCCTGACGTTGGGGCTTTCTTT. Translated: CASNPDVGAFF.

This chain links TRBV5-1 with TRBJ2-2; D might be TRBD2 (6 bases). The length of the CDR3 is 14 residues. Deletions cut 6 bases from V and 7 bases from J, with 16 bases between. CDR1 and CDR2 (germline): SGHRS, YFSETQ. The CDR3 region has the DNA TGCGCCAGCAACAATCCGGGAGTGAACGGGGAGCTGTTTTTT. Its protein product is CASNNPGVNGELFF.

The chain couples TRBV6-2 or TRBV6-3 to TRBJ2-2; D not certain. With 4 bases removed from V and 5 bases from J, the gap between germline ends came to 5 bases. This CDR3 is 12 amino acids long. Looked up from germline, CDR1 is MNHEY and CDR2 is SVGEGT. CDR3 in DNA: TGTGCCAGCAGTTTCGGAACCGGGGAGCTGTTTTTT. Residues: CASSFGTGELFF.

CDR3 sequence (DNA): TGCAGCGTTCGCGGCAGGACTGGAAACACCATATATTTT. This sequence encodes CSVRGRTGNTIYF. The chain carries TRBV29-1 and TRBJ1-3; D remains ambiguous. The CDR3 loop spans 13 amino acids. Germline CDR1 SQVTM, CDR2 ANQGSEA. Trimming removed 5 bases at V and 2 bases at J, with 10 bases between.

The chain links TRBV30 to TRBJ2-5; 8 bases line up with TRBD2. Per the germline V gene, CDR1 is GTSNPN and CDR2 is SVGIG (reference sequence). V dropped 2 bases and J dropped 4; count of bases not matched to a gene: 18. The CDR3 totals 18 residues. In nucleotides, the CDR3 is TGTGCCTGGAGTAATAATGAGTTTCCAGGACTAGCAATAGAGACCCAGTACTTC. It specifies CAWSNNEFPGLAIETQYF.

V and J are TRBV5-4 and TRBJ2-5; 9 bases map to TRBD2. Germline CDR1 is SGHNT and CDR2 is YYREEE (reference sequence). This CDR3 contains 15 residues. Unmatched junction bases numbered 4, after V lost 0 bases and J lost 4 bases. In DNA form, the CDR3 reads TGTGCCAGCAGCTTGGTTACTAGCGGGTCAGAGACCCAGTACTTC. It is translated as CASSLVTSGSETQYF.

The CDR3 reads CAWSGYEKLFF. Written as DNA, the CDR3 is TGTGCCTGGAGTGGGTATGAAAAACTGTTTTTT. The chain uses TRBV30 and TRBJ1-4, with D unresolved. The CDR3 covers 11 residues. CDR1 and CDR2 (germline): GTSNPN, SVGIG (reference sequence). V gave up 1 base and J gave up 6 bases, with 3 bases separating them.

The chain carries TRBV5-1 and TRBJ2-3; D gene ambiguous. The CDR3 covers 14 residues. Looked up from germline, CDR1 is SGHRS and CDR2 is YFSETQ. Trimming removed 4 bases at V and 1 base at J, with 10 bases between. The CDR3 spells CASSPLSGTDTQYF. The CDR3 DNA reads as TGCGCCAGCAGCCCCCTCTCCGGCACAGATACGCAGTATTTT.

This clone has only one observation. The chain combines TRBV6-1 with TRBJ2-7, with 8 bases lining up with TRBD2. The V and J ends lost 0 bases and 0 bases, in that order; junction bases with no gene match: 7. Germline CDR1 and CDR2: MNHNS and SASEGT. CDR3 size: 17 residues. The CDR3: CASSEALGGRYSYEQYF. As DNA, the CDR3 is TGTGCCAGCAGTGAAGCGCTGGGCGGGAGGTACTCCTACGAGCAGTACTTC.

This clone has only one observation. The sample contains more than one DNA sequence encoding this CDR3. The genes are TRBV9 and TRBJ1-1; the D gene is possibly TRBD1 (5 bases). V dropped 2 bases and J dropped 1 base, with 6 bases sitting between them. Germline V gene lookup returns CDR1 SGDLS and CDR2 YYNGEE. CDR3 length: 13 amino acids. The chain's CDR3 is CASSVRGNTEAFF. CDR3 nucleotide sequence: TGTGCCAGCAGCGTTAGGGGGAACACTGAAGCTTTCTTT.

This rearrangement joins TRBV27 to TRBJ2-1; TRBD2 matches at 7 bases. Germline CDR1 reads MNHEY; CDR2 reads SMNVEV (reference sequence). Trimming removed 7 bases from V and 4 bases from J; junction bases left unmatched: 16. The length of the CDR3 is 17 residues. As DNA, the CDR3 is TGTGCCAGCAACCCTTTAGGGGCGGGAGCGGGTTACAATGAGCAGTTCTTC. Its translation: CASNPLGAGAGYNEQFF.

The CDR3 DNA is TGTGCCAGCAGCAATGAGCAGGGGGCGGCAGGGGCCAACGTCCTGACTTTC. As protein: CASSNEQGAAGANVLTF. The chain uses TRBV4-2 and TRBJ2-6; 8 nucleotides match TRBD1. CDR3 size: 17 residues. Germline V gene lookup returns CDR1 LGHNA and CDR2 YNFKEQ. The ends lost 5 bases at V and 4 bases at J; junction bases unmatched: 10.